Listed here are 19 T cell receptor beta chains from one sample, sequenced in a study of shared clonotypes between healthy human individuals (dated by TCRdb to the early 2020s). The library was generated by the immunoSEQ multiplex PCR assay. The table was pulled from immuneACCESS by TCRdb, which kept in-frame rearrangements only. Such tables lose some clones; where checked, under half of the loss comes from unresolved V genes, and the rest has no known cause. For this sample there are millions of clones; 85% to 95% appear just once. Under 0.15% of the sample comes from the top ten. The specimen was naive CD4+ T cells sorted from blood. What the cell subset or site label conveys for this sample: CD45RA+ positively selected. All receptors derive from a man aged 18 to 35 in good health.

The chain employs TRBV27 and TRBJ2-1; possible D gene TRBD2, 5 bases. The V and J ends lost 6 bases and 1 base respectively, with 10 bases between them. CDR1 MNHEY and CDR2 SMNVEV come from the germline V gene (reference sequence). The CDR3 has 14 amino acids. The CDR3 bases are TGTGCCAGCAGACCGACGGGGTCCTACAATGAGCAGTTCTTC. Translated, it gives CASRPTGSYNEQFF.

This clone was counted a single time. V is TRBV28 and J is TRBJ1-4; D might be TRBD1 (6 bases). Trimming left V 8 bases short and J 8 bases short, with 18 bases between. CDR1 is MDHEN and CDR2 is SYDVKM in the germline V gene. This CDR3 has 14 amino acids. The CDR3 nucleotides are TGTGCCAGCGATTCACAGGGTAGGGAAGAAAAACTGTTTTTT. It yields the protein CASDSQGREEKLFF. The full variable domain, completed using reference TRBV28 and TRBJ1-4, is DVKVTQSSRYLVKRTGEKVFLECVQDMDHENMFWYRQDPGLGLRLIYFSYDVKMKEKGDIPEGYSVSREKKERFSLILESASTNQTSMYLCASDSQGREEKLFFGSGTQLSVL.

Concerning this clone itself: The sample has other DNA sequences that encode this CDR3 too. CDR3 in amino acids: CASSPGRSNQPQHF. In DNA, the CDR3 is TGTGCCAGCTCACCAGGGCGAAGCAATCAGCCCCAGCATTTT. This chain links TRBV18 with TRBJ1-5; D gene uncertain. Deletions cut 2 bases from V and 1 base from J, with 6 bases between. Per germline, CDR1 KGHSH and CDR2 LQKENI. The CDR3 length is 14 residues.

The V call is TRBV9, the J call TRBJ1-5; D might be TRBD1 (5 bases). Per germline, CDR1 SGDLS and CDR2 YYNGEE. This CDR3 has 15 residues. V was shortened by 2 bases and J by 0 bases, with 9 bases between the two germline ends. Written as DNA, the CDR3 is TGTGCCAGCAGCGTGGGACGAAATAGCAATCAGCCCCAGCATTTT. Translated, it gives CASSVGRNSNQPQHF. The full variable domain, completed using reference TRBV9 and TRBJ1-5, is DSGVTQTPKHLITATGQRVTLRCSPRSGDLSVYWYQQSLDQGLQFLIQYYNGEERAKGNILERFSAQQFPDLHSELNLSSLELGDSALYFCASSVGRNSNQPQHFGDGTRLSIL.

The V and J genes are TRBV5-1 and TRBJ2-7; tentatively, D is TRBD1 (5 bases). Germline CDR1 SGHRS, CDR2 YFSETQ. This CDR3 is built from 14 residues. V dropped 0 bases and J dropped 2 bases, with 9 bases sitting between them. DNA of the CDR3: TGCGCCAGCAGCTTGGGACAGAACACCTACGAGCAGTACTTC. This encodes CASSLGQNTYEQYF.

The rearrangement links TRBV10-3 to TRBJ1-4; no reliable D call. The CDR3 sequence is 14 residues long. With 3 bases removed from V and 0 bases from J, the gap between germline ends came to 5 bases. CDR1 is ENHRY, CDR2 SYGVKD, per germline. CDR3 nucleotides: TGTGCCATCAGTGAATATGCAACTAATGAAAAACTGTTTTTT. Its translation: CAISEYATNEKLFF.

The V gene is TRBV7-2, the J gene TRBJ1-2, with 9 bases that match TRBD1. After removal of 1 base from V and 5 bases from J, the junction contained 8 bases not matched to a gene. CDR1 and CDR2 from the germline V gene are SGHTA and FQGNSA. CDR3 length equals 16 residues. The CDR3 DNA reads TGTGCCAGCAGCTTAGTCTTTCGGGACAGGGAGTATGGCTACACCTTC. Translation gives CASSLVFRDREYGYTF.

The chain employs TRBV5-1 and TRBJ2-7; TRBD1 aligns across 8 bases. Germline trimming cut 4 bases from V and 5 bases from J; bases unmatched to any gene: 8. The CDR3 totals 14 residues. Germline CDR1 SGHRS, CDR2 YFSETQ. The CDR3 DNA reads as TGCGCCAGCAGCCCCAGAGGACAGGGTCACGAGCAGTACTTC. This codes for CASSPRGQGHEQYF.

The V gene is TRBV4-3, the J gene TRBJ1-5, with D unclear. Germline-derived CDR1 and CDR2 are LGHNA and YSLEER. This CDR3 contains 14 residues. V was trimmed by 0 bases and J by 0 bases, leaving 3 bases between them. CDR3 residues: CASSQDTSNQPQHF. Here the CDR3 DNA reads TGCGCCAGCAGCCAAGATACTAGCAATCAGCCCCAGCATTTT.

A few counts support this clone. The CDR3 bases are TGTGCCAGCAGCCCGGACAGCTCTGGAAACACCATATATTTT. Translated: CASSPDSSGNTIYF. The chain recombines TRBV5-4 with TRBJ1-3, with D possibly being TRBD1 (6 bases). The CDR3 sequence is 14 residues long. Germline V gene lookup returns CDR1 SGHNT and CDR2 YYREEE (reference sequence). With 4 bases removed from V and 0 bases from J, the gap between germline ends came to 8 bases. Combining the CDR3 with reference TRBV5-4 and TRBJ1-3 gives the whole variable domain ETGVTQSPTHLIKTRGQQVTLRCSSQSGHNTVSWYQQALGQGPQFIFQYYREEENGRGNFPPRFSGLQFPNYSSELNVNALELDDSALYLCASSPDSSGNTIYFGEGSWLTVV.

The V gene is TRBV5-4, the J gene TRBJ1-5; 7 bases match TRBD1. Losses at the gene ends were 1 base for V and 2 bases for J; bases not matched to a gene: 3. Germline lookup yields CDR1 SGHNT and CDR2 YYREEE (reference sequence). This CDR3 region has 15 residues. The CDR3 region is CASSLTGQGNQPQHF. In DNA, the CDR3 is TGTGCCAGCAGCTTGACCGGACAGGGCAATCAGCCCCAGCATTTT.

This rearrangement joins TRBV14 to TRBJ2-5; D uncertain. Germline V gives CDR1 SGHDN, CDR2 FVKESK. Trimming took 1 base from V and 0 from J, leaving 9 bases between them. The CDR3 is made up of 15 amino acids. CDR3 amino acids: CASSQVVMYQETQYF. CDR3 DNA: TGTGCCAGCAGCCAAGTTGTTATGTACCAAGAGACCCAGTACTTC. Based on the CDR3 plus reference TRBV14 and TRBJ2-5, the full variable domain is EAGVTQFPSHSVIEKGQTVTLRCDPISGHDNLYWYRRVMGKEIKFLLHFVKESKQDESGMPNNRFLAERTGGTYSTLKVQPAELEDSGVYFCASSQVVMYQETQYFGPGTRLLVL.

The chain combines TRBV5-1 with TRBJ2-7; 9 bases line up with TRBD2. Germline V gives CDR1 SGHRS, CDR2 YFSETQ. V was clipped by 0 bases and J by 5 bases; unmatched bases: 3. CDR3 length: 14 amino acids. As DNA, the CDR3 is TGCGCCAGCAGCTTGGTGCGGGGGGGCCACGAGCAGTACTTC. This encodes CASSLVRGGHEQYF. Based on the CDR3 plus reference TRBV5-1 and TRBJ2-7, the full variable domain is KAGVTQTPRYLIKTRGQQVTLSCSPISGHRSVSWYQQTPGQGLQFLFEYFSETQRNKGNFPGRFSGRQFSNSRSEMNVSTLELGDSALYLCASSLVRGGHEQYFGPGTRLTVT.

The V call is TRBV4-1, the J call TRBJ2-7; TRBD2 might be the D (6 bases). The CDR3 extends over 16 amino acids. V lost 1 base to trimming and J lost 0 bases, with 13 bases between them. Germline CDR1 is MGHRA and CDR2 is YSYEKL. The CDR3 here is CASSQGVGSPSYEQYF. The CDR3 region has the DNA TGCGCCAGCAGCCAAGGAGTCGGGAGCCCCTCCTACGAGCAGTACTTC.

In this sample, this clone turned up once. V usage is TRBV6-5 and J usage is TRBJ1-2, with D possibly TRBD1 on 5 matching bases. The CDR3 is 14 amino acids. Trimming shortened V by 5 bases and J by 8 bases, and 18 bases separated the two germline ends. Germline CDR1 reads MNHEY; CDR2 reads SVGAGI. The CDR3 reads CASSKRTSWEGYTF. In DNA form, the CDR3 reads TGTGCCAGCAGTAAACGGACATCCTGGGAGGGCTACACCTTC.

The chain carries TRBV5-1 and TRBJ2-5; no firm D call. The CDR3 consists of 15 residues. V lost 0 bases and J lost 0, with 9 bases in between. Per germline, CDR1 SGHRS and CDR2 YFSETQ. Here the CDR3 reads CASSLEGSNQETQYF. The CDR3 DNA reads as TGCGCCAGCAGCTTGGAGGGCAGCAACCAAGAGACCCAGTACTTC.

V is TRBV6-6 and J is TRBJ2-3; 11 bases are a match to TRBD2. Germline-derived CDR1 and CDR2 are MNHNY and SVGAGI (reference sequence). J lost 4 bases, V lost 0 bases, and 3 bases had no gene match. The CDR3 spans 16 residues. As DNA, the CDR3 is TGTGCCAGCAGTTACTCAGGACTAGCGGGTGCAGATACGCAGTATTTT. Its translation is CASSYSGLAGADTQYF.

This clone came up many times. The rearrangement links TRBV14 to TRBJ2-3; unclear D gene. The CDR3 totals 12 residues. Trimming removed 1 base at V and 7 bases at J, with 6 bases between. Germline CDR1 is SGHDN and CDR2 is FVKESK. The CDR3 region has the DNA TGTGCCAGCAGCCAAGGTGTTAATACGCAGTATTTT. Amino acids: CASSQGVNTQYF. Full variable domain (remainder filled in from reference TRBV14 and TRBJ2-3): EAGVTQFPSHSVIEKGQTVTLRCDPISGHDNLYWYRRVMGKEIKFLLHFVKESKQDESGMPNNRFLAERTGGTYSTLKVQPAELEDSGVYFCASSQGVNTQYFGPGTRLTVL.

The chain uses TRBV10-3 and TRBJ1-5, with D unclear. The ends were cut back, 10 bases at V and 0 bases at J, with 13 bases in the middle. Looked up from germline, CDR1 is ENHRY and CDR2 is SYGVKD. The CDR3 loop spans 14 amino acids. CDR3 in DNA: TGTGCCAGCGGGCAGGTTGATAGCAATCAGCCCCAGCATTTT. It translates to CASGQVDSNQPQHF.